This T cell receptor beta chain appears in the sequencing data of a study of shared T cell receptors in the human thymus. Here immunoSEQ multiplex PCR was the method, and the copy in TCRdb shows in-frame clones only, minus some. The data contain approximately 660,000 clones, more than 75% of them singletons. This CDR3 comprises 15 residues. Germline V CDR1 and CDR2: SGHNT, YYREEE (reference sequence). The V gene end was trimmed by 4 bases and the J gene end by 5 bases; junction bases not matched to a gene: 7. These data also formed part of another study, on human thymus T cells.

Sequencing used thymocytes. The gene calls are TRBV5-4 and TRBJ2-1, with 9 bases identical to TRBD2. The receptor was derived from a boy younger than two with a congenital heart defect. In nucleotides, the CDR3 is TGTGCCAGCAGCGAAATATGGACTAGCGACAATGAGCAGTTCTTC. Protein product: CASSEIWTSDNEQFF.